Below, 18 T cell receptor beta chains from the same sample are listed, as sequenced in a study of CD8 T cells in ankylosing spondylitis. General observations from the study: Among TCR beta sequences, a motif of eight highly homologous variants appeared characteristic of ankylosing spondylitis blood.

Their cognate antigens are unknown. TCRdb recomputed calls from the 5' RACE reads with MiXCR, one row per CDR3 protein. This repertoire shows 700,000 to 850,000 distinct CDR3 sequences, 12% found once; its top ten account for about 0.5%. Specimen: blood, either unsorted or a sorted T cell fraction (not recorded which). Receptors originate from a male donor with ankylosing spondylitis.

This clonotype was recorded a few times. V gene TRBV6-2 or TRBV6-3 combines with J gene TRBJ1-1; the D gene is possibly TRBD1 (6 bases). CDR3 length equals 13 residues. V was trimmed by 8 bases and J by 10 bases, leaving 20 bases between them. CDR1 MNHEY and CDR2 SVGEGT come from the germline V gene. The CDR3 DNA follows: TGTGCCAGCTTAACCCACGGGGGGCTTGCAGCTTTCTTT. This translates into CASLTHGGLAAFF.

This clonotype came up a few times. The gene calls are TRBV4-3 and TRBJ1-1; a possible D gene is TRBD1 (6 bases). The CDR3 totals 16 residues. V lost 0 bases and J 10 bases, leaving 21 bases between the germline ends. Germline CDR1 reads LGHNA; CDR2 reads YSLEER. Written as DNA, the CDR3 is TGCGCCAGCAGCCAAGATATGCGGTCCAACACCAGGGGAGCTTTCTTT. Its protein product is CASSQDMRSNTRGAFF.

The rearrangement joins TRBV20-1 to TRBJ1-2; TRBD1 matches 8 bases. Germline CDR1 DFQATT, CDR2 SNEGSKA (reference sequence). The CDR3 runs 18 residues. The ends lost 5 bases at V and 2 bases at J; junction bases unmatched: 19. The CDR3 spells CSAPERRQGKYENYGYTF. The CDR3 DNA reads TGCAGTGCTCCGGAACGCCGACAGGGGAAATATGAAAACTATGGCTACACCTTC.

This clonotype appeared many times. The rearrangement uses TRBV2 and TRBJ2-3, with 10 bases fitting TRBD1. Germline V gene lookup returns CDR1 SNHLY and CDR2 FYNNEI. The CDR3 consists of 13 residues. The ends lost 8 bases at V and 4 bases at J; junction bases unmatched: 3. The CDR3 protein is CASRDRGPDTQYF. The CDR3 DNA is TGTGCCAGCCGGGACAGGGGCCCAGATACGCAGTATTTT.

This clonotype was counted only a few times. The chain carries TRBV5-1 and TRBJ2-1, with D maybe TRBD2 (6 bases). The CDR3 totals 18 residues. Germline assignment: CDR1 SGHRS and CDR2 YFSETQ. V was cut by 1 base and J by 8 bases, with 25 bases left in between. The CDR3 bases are TGCGCCAGCAGCTTGAATCCCCCGGGACTGCGTAGAATGGATGAGCAGTTCTTC. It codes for CASSLNPPGLRRMDEQFF.

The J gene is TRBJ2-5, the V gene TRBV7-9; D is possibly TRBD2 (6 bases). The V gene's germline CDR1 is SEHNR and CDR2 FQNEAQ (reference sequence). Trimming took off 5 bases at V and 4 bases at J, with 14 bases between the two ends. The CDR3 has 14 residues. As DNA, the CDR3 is TGTGCCAGCAGCCTTAACGGGGGTTCAGAGACCCAGTACTTC. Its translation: CASSLNGGSETQYF.

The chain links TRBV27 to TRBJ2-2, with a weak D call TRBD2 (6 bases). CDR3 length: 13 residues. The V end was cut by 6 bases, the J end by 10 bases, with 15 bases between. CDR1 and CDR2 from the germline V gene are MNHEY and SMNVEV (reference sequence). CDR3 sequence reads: CASSQTRGEELFF. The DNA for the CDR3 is TGTGCCAGCAGCCAGACTAGGGGCGAGGAGCTGTTTTTT.

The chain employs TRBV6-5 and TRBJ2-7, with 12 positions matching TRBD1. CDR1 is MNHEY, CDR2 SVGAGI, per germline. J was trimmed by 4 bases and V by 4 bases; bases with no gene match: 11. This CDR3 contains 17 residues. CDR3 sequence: CASSLQGTGGGSYEQYF. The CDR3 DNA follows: TGTGCCAGCAGTTTACAAGGGACAGGGGGCGGTTCATACGAGCAGTACTTC.

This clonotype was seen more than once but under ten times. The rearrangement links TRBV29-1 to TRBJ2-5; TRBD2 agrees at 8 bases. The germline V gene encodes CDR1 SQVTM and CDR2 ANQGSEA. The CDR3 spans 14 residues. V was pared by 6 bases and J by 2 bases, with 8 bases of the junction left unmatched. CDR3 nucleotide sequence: TGCAGCGTCCGTATTTCGGGGGGGCAAGAGACCCAGTACTTC. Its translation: CSVRISGGQETQYF.

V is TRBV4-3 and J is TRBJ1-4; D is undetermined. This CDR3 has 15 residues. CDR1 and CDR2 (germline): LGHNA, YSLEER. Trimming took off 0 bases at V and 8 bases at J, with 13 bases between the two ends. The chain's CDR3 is CASSQDPVGSEKLFF. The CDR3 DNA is TGCGCCAGCAGCCAAGATCCAGTCGGCTCGGAAAAACTGTTTTTT.

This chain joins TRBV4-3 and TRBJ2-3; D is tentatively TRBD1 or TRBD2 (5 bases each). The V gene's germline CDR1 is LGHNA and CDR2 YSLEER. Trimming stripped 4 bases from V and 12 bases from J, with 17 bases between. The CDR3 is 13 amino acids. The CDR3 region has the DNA TGCGCCAGCAGCCCCACCCGGGACCTGGGACAGTATTTT. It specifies CASSPTRDLGQYF.

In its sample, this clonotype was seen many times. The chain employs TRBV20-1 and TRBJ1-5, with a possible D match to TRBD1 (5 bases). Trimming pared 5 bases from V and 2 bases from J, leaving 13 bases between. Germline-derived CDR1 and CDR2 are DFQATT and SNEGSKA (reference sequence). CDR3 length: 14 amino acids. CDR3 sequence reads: CSASWGVGNQPQHF. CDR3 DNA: TGCAGTGCTTCGTGGGGCGTCGGCAATCAGCCCCAGCATTTT.

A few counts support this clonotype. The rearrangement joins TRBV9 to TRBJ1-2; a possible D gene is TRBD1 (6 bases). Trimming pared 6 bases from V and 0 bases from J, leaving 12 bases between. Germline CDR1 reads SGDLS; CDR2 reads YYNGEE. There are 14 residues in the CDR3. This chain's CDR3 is CASTLTGANYGYTF. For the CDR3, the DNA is TGTGCCAGCACTTTGACAGGAGCTAACTATGGCTACACCTTC.

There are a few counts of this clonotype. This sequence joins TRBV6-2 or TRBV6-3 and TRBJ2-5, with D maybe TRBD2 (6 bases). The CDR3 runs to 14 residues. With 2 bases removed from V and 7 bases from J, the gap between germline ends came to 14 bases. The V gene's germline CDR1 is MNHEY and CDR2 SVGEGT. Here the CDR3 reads CASSYRGDLGTQYF. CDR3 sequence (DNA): TGTGCCAGCAGTTACCGCGGGGACTTGGGGACCCAGTACTTC.

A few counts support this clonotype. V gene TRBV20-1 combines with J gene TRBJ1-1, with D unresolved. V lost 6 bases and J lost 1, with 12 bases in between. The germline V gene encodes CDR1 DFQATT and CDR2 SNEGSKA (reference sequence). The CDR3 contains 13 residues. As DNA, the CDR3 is TGCAGTGCCCCCGGGAGGGCGAACACTGAAGCTTTCTTT. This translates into CSAPGRANTEAFF.

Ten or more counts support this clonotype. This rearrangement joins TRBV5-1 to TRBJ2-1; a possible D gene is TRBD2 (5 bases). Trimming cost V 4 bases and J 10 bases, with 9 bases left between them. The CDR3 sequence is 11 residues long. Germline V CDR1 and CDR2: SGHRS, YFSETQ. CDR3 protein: CASSVRGEQFF. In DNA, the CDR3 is TGCGCCAGCAGCGTTAGAGGGGAGCAGTTCTTC.

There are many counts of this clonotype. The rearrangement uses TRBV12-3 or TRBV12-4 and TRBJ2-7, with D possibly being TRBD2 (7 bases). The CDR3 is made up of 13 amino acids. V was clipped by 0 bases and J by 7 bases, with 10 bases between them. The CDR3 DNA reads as TGTGCCAGCAGTTTAGCGGGGGGGCGAGAGCAGTACTTC. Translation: CASSLAGGREQYF.

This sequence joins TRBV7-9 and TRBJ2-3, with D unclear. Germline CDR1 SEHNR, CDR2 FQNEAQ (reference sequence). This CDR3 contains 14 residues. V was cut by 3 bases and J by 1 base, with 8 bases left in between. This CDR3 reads CASSLMAGTDTQYF. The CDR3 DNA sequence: TGTGCCAGCAGCTTGATGGCAGGCACAGATACGCAGTATTTT.